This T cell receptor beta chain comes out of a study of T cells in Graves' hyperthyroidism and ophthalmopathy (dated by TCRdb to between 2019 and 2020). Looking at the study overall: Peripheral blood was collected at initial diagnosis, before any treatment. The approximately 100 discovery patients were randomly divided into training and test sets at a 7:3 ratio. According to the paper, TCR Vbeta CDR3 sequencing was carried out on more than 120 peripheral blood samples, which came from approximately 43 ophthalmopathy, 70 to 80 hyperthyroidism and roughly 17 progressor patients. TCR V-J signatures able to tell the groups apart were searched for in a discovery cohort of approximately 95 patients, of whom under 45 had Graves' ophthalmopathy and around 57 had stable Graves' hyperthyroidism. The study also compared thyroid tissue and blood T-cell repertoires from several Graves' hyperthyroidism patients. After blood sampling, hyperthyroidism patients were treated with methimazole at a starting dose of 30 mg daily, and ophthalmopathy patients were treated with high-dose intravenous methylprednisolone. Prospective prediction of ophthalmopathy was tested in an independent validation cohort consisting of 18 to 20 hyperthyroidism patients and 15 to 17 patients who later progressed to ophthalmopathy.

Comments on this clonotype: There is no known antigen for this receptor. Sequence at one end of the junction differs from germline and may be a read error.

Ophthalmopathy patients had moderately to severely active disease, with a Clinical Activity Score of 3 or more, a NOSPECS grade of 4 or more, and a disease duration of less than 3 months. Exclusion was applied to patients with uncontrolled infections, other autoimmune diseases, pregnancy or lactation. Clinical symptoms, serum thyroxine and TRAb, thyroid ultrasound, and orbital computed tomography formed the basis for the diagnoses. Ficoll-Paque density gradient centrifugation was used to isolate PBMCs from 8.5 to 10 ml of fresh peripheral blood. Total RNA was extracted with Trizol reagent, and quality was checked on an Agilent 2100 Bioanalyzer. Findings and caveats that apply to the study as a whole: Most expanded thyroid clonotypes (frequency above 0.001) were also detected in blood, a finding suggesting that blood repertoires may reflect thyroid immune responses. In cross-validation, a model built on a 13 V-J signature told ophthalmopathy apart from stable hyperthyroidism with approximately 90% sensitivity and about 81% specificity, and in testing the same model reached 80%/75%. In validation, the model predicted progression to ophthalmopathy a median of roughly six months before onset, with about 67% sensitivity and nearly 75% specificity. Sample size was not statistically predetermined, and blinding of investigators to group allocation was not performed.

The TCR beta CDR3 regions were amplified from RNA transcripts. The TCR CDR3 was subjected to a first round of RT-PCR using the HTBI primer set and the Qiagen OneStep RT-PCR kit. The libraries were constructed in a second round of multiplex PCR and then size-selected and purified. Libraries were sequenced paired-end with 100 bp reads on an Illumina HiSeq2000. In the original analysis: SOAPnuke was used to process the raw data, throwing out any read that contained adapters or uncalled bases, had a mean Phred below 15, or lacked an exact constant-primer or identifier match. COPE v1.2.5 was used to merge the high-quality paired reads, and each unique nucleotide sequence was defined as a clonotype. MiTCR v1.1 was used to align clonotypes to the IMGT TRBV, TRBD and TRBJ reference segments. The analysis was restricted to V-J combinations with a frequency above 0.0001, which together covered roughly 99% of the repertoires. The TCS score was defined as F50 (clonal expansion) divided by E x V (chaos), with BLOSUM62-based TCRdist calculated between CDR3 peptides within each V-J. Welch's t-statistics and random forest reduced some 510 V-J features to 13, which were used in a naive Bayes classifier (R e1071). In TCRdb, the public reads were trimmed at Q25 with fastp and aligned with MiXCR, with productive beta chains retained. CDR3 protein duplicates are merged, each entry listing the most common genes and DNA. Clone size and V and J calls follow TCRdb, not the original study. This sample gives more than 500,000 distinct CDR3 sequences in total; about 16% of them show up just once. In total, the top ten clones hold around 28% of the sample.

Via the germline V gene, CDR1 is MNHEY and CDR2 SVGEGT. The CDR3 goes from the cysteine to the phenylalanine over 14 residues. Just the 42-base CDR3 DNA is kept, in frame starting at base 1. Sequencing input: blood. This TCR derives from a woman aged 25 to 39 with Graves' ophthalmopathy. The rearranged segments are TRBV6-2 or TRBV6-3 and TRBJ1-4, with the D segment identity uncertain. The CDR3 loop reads CASSLRTGNEKLVF. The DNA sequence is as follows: TGTGCCAGCAGTTTACGGACGGGAAATGAAAAACTGGTTTTT.